This TCR beta chain comes out of a study of blood T cell repertoires in COVID-19. Methods used by the authors: The assay estimated nucleated cells by amplifying reference gene primers. The method was immunoSEQ multiplex PCR; TCRdb's version includes in-frame clones alone and lacks a portion of them. V and J calls and clone size are those listed in that table; D and trimming were worked out from the DNA. The sample includes approximately 400,000 clones, roughly four fifths of them seen just once. CDR1 and CDR2 (germline): SGHNT, YENEEA. This CDR3 region has 16 residues. J was trimmed by 6 bases and V by 1 base; bases with no gene match: 11.

This receptor was taken from a woman in her forties or fifties who had recovered from COVID-19. The rearrangement links TRBV11-3 to TRBJ2-7; 8 bases map to TRBD1. Source material: PBMCs or T cells enriched from blood (not recorded which). For the CDR3, the DNA is TGTGCCAGCAGCTTAGCCGCAGGGGGCGCTTTTGGCGAGCAGTACTTC. It translates to CASSLAAGGAFGEQYF.